The present T cell receptor beta chain was sequenced within a study of OX40 agonist ivuxolimab in advanced cancers. Study background: Under the entry rules, prior anti-PD-1, anti-PD-L1 or anti-CTLA-4 therapy was allowed, and about 40% had some. Study-wide results and limits: Average numbers of expanded clones were greater in CD8+ T cells than in CD4+.

V was pared by 0 bases and J by 5 bases, with 7 bases between. This CDR3 is built from 13 residues. Germline V gene sequence: CDR1 SGHTA, CDR2 FQGNSA. This clone is a singleton in its sample. No antigen is known for it. Some clones are missing from TCRdb's copy, which holds only in-frame ones; the method was immunoSEQ multiplex PCR. The sample includes around 92,000 clones, roughly 94% of them seen just once. Autoimmune disease history or systemic immunosuppression was exclusionary. This clonotype was sampled from an adult with an advanced solid tumor such as melanoma, head and neck, liver or kidney cancer. The source material was CD4+ or CD8+ T cells sorted from blood, sampled in a trial of the OX40 agonist ivuxolimab. The chain employs TRBV7-2 and TRBJ1-2, with D maybe TRBD1 (5 bases). CDR3 loop: CASSLAGPYGYTF. The CDR3 nucleotides are TGTGCCAGCAGCTTAGCGGGACCTTATGGCTACACCTTC.